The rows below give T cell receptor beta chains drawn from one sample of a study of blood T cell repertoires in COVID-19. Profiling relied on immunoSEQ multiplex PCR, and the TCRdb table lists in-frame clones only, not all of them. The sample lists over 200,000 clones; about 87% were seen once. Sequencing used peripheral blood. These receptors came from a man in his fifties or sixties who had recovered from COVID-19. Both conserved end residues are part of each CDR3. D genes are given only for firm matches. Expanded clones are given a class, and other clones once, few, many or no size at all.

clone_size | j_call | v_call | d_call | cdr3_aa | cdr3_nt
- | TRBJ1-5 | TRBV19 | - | CASSIEGAGNQPQHF | TGTGCCAGTAGTATAGAGGGGGCGGGTAATCAGCCCCAGCATTTT
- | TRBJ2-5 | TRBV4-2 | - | CASSQDQLAGSTQYF | TGTGCCAGCAGCCAAGATCAGCTGGCGGGGAGTACCCAGTACTTC
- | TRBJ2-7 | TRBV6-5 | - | CASSYRGFSYEQYF | TGTGCCAGCAGTTACAGAGGGTTCTCCTACGAGCAGTACTTC
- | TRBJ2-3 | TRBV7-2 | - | CASSLDPLWRSTDTQYF | TGTGCCAGCAGCTTAGATCCACTCTGGAGGAGCACAGATACGCAGTATTTT
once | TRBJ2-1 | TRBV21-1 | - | CASSKAGTVGVREQFF | TGTGCCAGCAGCAAAGCTGGGACAGTGGGGGTCCGTGAGCAGTTCTTC
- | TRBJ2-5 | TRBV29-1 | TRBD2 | CSVDASGGGETQYF | TGCAGCGTTGATGCTAGCGGGGGGGGAGAGACCCAGTACTTC
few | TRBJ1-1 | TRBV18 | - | CASSLSPTGLYTEAFF | TGTGCCAGCTCACTTTCACCGACAGGCCTCTACACTGAAGCTTTCTTT
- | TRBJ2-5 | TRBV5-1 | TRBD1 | CASSRAIRPGQINQETQYF | TGCGCCAGCAGCCGGGCCATTAGGCCGGGACAGATCAACCAAGAGACCCAGTACTTC
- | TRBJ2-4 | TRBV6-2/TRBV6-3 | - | CASRPTGGALAKNIQYF | TGTGCCAGCAGGCCTACTGGAGGCGCGCTAGCCAAAAACATTCAGTACTTC
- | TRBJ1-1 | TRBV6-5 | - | CASSPQYPNTEAFF | TGTGCCAGCAGTCCGCAGTATCCGAACACTGAAGCTTTCTTT
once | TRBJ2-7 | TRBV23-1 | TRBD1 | CASSQSRGRGPNNSYEQYF | TGCGCCAGCAGTCAATCAAGGGGCAGGGGGCCCAATAACTCCTACGAGCAGTACTTC
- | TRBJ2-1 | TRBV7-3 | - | CASSPSNGAYNEQFF | TGTGCCAGCAGCCCTTCGAACGGGGCCTACAATGAGCAGTTCTTC
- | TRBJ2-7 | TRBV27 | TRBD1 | CASSRETGEPYEQYF | TGTGCCAGCAGTAGAGAGACAGGGGAACCCTACGAGCAGTACTTC
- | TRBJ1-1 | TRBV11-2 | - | CASSQQVNTEAFF | TGTGCCAGCAGCCAACAGGTGAACACTGAAGCTTTCTTT
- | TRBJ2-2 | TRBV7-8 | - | CASSLVAGAPTGELFF | TGTGCCAGCAGCTTAGTGGCAGGGGCCCCGACCGGGGAGCTGTTTTTT
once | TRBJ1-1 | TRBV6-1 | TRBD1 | CASSEARTGGLTEAFF | TGTGCCAGCAGTGAAGCGAGGACAGGGGGCTTGACTGAAGCTTTCTTT
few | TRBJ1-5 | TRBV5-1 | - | CASSLLGNQPQHF | TGCGCCAGCAGCTTGCTTGGCAATCAGCCCCAGCATTTT
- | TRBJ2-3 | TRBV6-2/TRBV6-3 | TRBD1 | CASSRRKDRVPDTQYF | TGTGCCAGCAGTCGTCGCAAGGACAGGGTGCCAGATACGCAGTATTTT
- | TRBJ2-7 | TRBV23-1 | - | CASSQSRSYEQYF | TGCGCCAGCAGTCAATCGCGATCCTACGAGCAGTACTTC
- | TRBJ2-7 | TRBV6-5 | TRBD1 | CASSYSGQGQSEQYF | TGTGCCAGCAGTTACTCTGGACAGGGGCAAAGCGAGCAGTACTTC
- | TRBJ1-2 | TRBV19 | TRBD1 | CASSTNKKGTGSPSYGYTF | TGTGCCAGTAGTACGAACAAAAAAGGGACAGGGTCCCCTTCCTATGGCTACACCTTC
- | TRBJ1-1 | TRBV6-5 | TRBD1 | CASSYLRGQGLTEAFF | TGTGCCAGCAGTTATCTTCGCGGACAGGGGCTGACTGAAGCTTTCTTT
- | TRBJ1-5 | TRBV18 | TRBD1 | CASSPPTGNSNQPQHF | TGTGCCAGCTCACCACCGACAGGGAACAGCAATCAGCCCCAGCATTTT
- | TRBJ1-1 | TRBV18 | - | CASSPDARGSDAFF | TGTGCCAGCTCACCTGATGCCCGCGGCAGCGATGCTTTCTTT
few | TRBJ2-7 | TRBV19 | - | CASSLREGYEQYF | TGTGCCAGTAGTCTCCGGGAAGGATACGAGCAGTACTTC
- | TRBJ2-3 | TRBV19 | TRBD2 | CASGRGEYTQYF | TGTGCCAGTGGACGGGGGGAATATACGCAGTATTTT